These 30 T cell receptor beta chains were all obtained from the same sample, sequenced in a study of OX40 agonist ivuxolimab in advanced cancers. TCRdb's table, derived via immunoSEQ multiplex PCR, lists solely in-frame clones and lacks some. The data contain under 95,000 clones, 86% of them singletons. Material: CD4+ or CD8+ T cells sorted from blood, obtained in a trial of the OX40 agonist ivuxolimab. The receptors derive from an adult with an advanced solid tumor such as melanoma, head and neck, liver or kidney cancer.

This clone was found once. V gene TRBV13 combines with J gene TRBJ2-2; the D gene is possibly TRBD1 (6 bases). V lost 2 bases and J lost 5, with 9 bases in between. The germline CDR1 and CDR2 sequences are PRHDT and FYEKMQ (reference sequence). CDR3 length equals 14 residues. The CDR3 nucleotides read TGTGCCAGCAGCTTAACAGGGAGAACCGGGGAGCTGTTTTTT. Translation gives CASSLTGRTGELFF.

This clone was detected once. The rearrangement uses TRBV9 and TRBJ2-3; weak D call: TRBD2 (6 bases). The CDR3 sequence is 15 residues long. The germline V gene encodes CDR1 SGDLS and CDR2 YYNGEE. The germline V and J ends were trimmed by 1 base and 1 base, with 10 bases remaining between them. The CDR3 DNA reads TGTGCCAGCAGCGTAACCCCGGGGGGCACAGATACGCAGTATTTT. It is translated as CASSVTPGGTDTQYF. Full variable domain (rest looked up from reference TRBV9 and TRBJ2-3): DSGVTQTPKHLITATGQRVTLRCSPRSGDLSVYWYQQSLDQGLQFLIQYYNGEERAKGNILERFSAQQFPDLHSELNLSSLELGDSALYFCASSVTPGGTDTQYFGPGTRLTVL.

CDR3 sequence reads: CASSLEGQAYNEQFF. The CDR3 DNA follows: TGCGCCAGCAGCTTGGAAGGACAGGCATACAATGAGCAGTTCTTC. V is TRBV5-1 and J is TRBJ2-1, with 7 bases identical to TRBD1. Trimming removed 0 bases from V and 4 bases from J; junction bases left unmatched: 4. The CDR3 has 15 residues. Germline V gene sequence: CDR1 SGHRS, CDR2 YFSETQ.

The V and J genes are TRBV11-3 and TRBJ2-6; D possibly corresponds to TRBD1 (5 bases). CDR1 SGHNT and CDR2 YENEEA come from the germline V gene. CDR3 length: 14 residues. V was pared by 11 bases and J by 4 bases, with 15 bases between. The CDR3: CAGSTGTGANVLTF. The CDR3 bases are TGTGCCGGATCAACAGGTACCGGGGCCAACGTCCTGACTTTC.

The chain carries TRBV7-8 and TRBJ1-1; D is perhaps TRBD1 (6 bases). Germline lookup yields CDR1 SGHVS and CDR2 FQNEAQ. The V gene lost 3 bases and the J gene lost 0 bases, with 11 bases spanning the gap. The CDR3 sequence is 15 residues long. CDR3 sequence: CASSFLQGMNTEAFF. As DNA, the CDR3 is TGTGCCAGCAGCTTTTTACAGGGAATGAACACTGAAGCTTTCTTT.

This clone has a handful of counts. This sequence joins TRBV2 and TRBJ1-5, with TRBD1 matching 7 bases. Germline V gene sequence: CDR1 SNHLY, CDR2 FYNNEI. This CDR3 is built from 15 residues. J gave up 2 bases and V 6 bases, and 7 bases lay outside the gene matches. This chain's CDR3 is CASRADRAGNQPQHF. The CDR3 nucleotides read TGTGCCAGCAGGGCCGACAGGGCAGGCAATCAGCCCCAGCATTTT.

The CDR3 region has the DNA TGTGCCAGCAGTTTGGGACTAGCGGGAGGTGGGGAGCTGTTTTTT. It codes for CASSLGLAGGGELFF. This chain joins TRBV6-6 and TRBJ2-2, with TRBD2 matching 15 bases. This CDR3 spans 15 amino acids. Germline loops: CDR1 MNHNY, CDR2 SVGAGI (reference sequence). V lost 4 bases and J lost 8; bases outside the gene matches: 2.

The chain couples TRBV19 to TRBJ1-2, with TRBD1 matching 7 bases. This CDR3 region has 13 residues. The V gene's germline CDR1 is LNHDA and CDR2 SQIVND (reference sequence). V shed 4 bases and J 5 bases; nucleotides not matched to a gene: 4. CDR3 coding DNA: TGTGCCAGTAGTAGACAGGGTGGGTATGGCTACACCTTC. Translation: CASSRQGGYGYTF.

This chain links TRBV10-3 with TRBJ2-7; D is tentatively TRBD1 or TRBD2 (5 bases each). The CDR3 totals 13 residues. Per the germline V gene, CDR1 is ENHRY and CDR2 is SYGVKD. V dropped 6 bases and J dropped 5 bases, with 14 bases sitting between them. CDR3 residues: CAISPGASNEQYF. CDR3 nucleotides: TGTGCCATCAGCCCCGGGGCTAGCAACGAGCAGTACTTC.

The rearrangement uses TRBV4-1 and TRBJ1-1; 12 bases agree with TRBD1. This CDR3 contains 17 residues. Trimming cost V 3 bases and J 0 bases; bases outside gene matches: 5. Per the germline V gene, CDR1 is MGHRA and CDR2 is YSYEKL. The CDR3: CASSQIGTGGMNTEAFF. CDR3 bases: TGCGCCAGCAGCCAGATCGGGACAGGGGGCATGAACACTGAAGCTTTCTTT.

The chain combines TRBV14 with TRBJ2-5; 7 positions agree with TRBD1. The germline V gene encodes CDR1 SGHDN and CDR2 FVKESK. Unmatched junction bases numbered 5, after V lost 2 bases and J lost 5 bases. The CDR3 contains 14 residues. The CDR3 coding sequence is TGTGCCAGCAGCCAAATGACAGGGATGGAGACCCAGTACTTC. It encodes CASSQMTGMETQYF.

The chain couples TRBV5-8 to TRBJ2-1; tentatively, D is TRBD1 (5 bases). Trimming shortened V by 4 bases and J by 6 bases, and 20 bases separated the two germline ends. This CDR3 spans 16 amino acids. Germline CDR1 reads SGHTS; CDR2 reads YDEGEE. The CDR3 region is CASSPRVGPRTNEQFF. CDR3 bases: TGTGCCAGCAGCCCCCGTGTGGGGCCTAGGACCAATGAGCAGTTCTTC.

The chain links TRBV7-9 to TRBJ1-1; D may be TRBD1 (6 bases). The CDR3 extends over 13 amino acids. The V gene's germline CDR1 is SEHNR and CDR2 FQNEAQ (reference sequence). V was pared by 5 bases and J by 2 bases, with 9 bases between. CDR3 sequence reads: CASSRQENTEAFF. For the CDR3, the DNA is TGTGCCAGCAGCCGACAGGAAAACACTGAAGCTTTCTTT. The whole variable domain, remainder taken from reference TRBV7-9 and TRBJ1-1, is DTGVSQNPRHKITKRGQNVTFRCDPISEHNRLYWYRQTLGQGPEFLTYFQNEAQLEKSRLLSDRFSAERPKGSFSTLEIQRTEQGDSAMYLCASSRQENTEAFFGQGTRLTVV.

V and J are TRBV6-1 and TRBJ1-3, with 8 bases fitting TRBD1. The CDR3 runs 15 residues. The germline V gene encodes CDR1 MNHNS and CDR2 SASEGT. V lost 4 bases and J lost 8; bases outside the gene matches: 10. This CDR3 reads CASSGRTGTGDTIYF. DNA for the CDR3: TGTGCCAGCAGTGGAAGGACAGGGACTGGGGACACCATATATTTT.

The chain employs TRBV6-5 and TRBJ2-1; the match to TRBD2 covers 7 bases. V dropped 5 bases and J dropped 7; count of bases not matched to a gene: 11. Germline V gene data show CDR1 as MNHEY and CDR2 as SVGAGI. The CDR3 totals 15 residues. The DNA for the CDR3 is TGTGCCAGCAGTACTAGCGTCCTCTTGGGAAATGAGCAGTTCTTC. This codes for CASSTSVLLGNEQFF.

The DNA for the CDR3 is TGTGCCAGCAGTTCTCCGGGACTAGCCTACAATGAGCAGTTCTTC. Its protein is CASSSPGLAYNEQFF. The chain joins TRBV7-2 to TRBJ2-1; 8 nucleotides align to TRBD2. The V gene's germline CDR1 is SGHTA and CDR2 FQGNSA. The ends lost 6 bases at V and 2 bases at J; junction bases unmatched: 6. This CDR3 contains 15 residues.

The chain couples TRBV9 to TRBJ2-4; 7 nucleotides match TRBD2. Germline loops: CDR1 SGDLS, CDR2 YYNGEE. With V trimmed by 4 bases and J by 9 bases, 16 bases remained unmatched. CDR3 length equals 16 residues. The CDR3: CASSPGQGGSRSIQYF. CDR3 in DNA: TGTGCCAGCAGCCCCGGGCAGGGCGGGAGTAGGAGCATTCAGTACTTC.

The chain couples TRBV5-1 to TRBJ2-1; no clear D gene. V was trimmed by 2 bases and J by 7 bases, leaving 13 bases between them. This CDR3 comprises 14 residues. The germline V gene encodes CDR1 SGHRS and CDR2 YFSETQ. The chain's CDR3 is CASSLGDLLNEQFF. Here the CDR3 DNA reads TGCGCCAGCAGCTTAGGCGACCTTCTAAATGAGCAGTTCTTC.

The chain recombines TRBV6-5 with TRBJ2-7; D is unclear. The CDR3 spans 11 residues. Trimming removed 5 bases from V and 6 bases from J, with 8 bases in between. CDR1 and CDR2 (germline): MNHEY, SVGAGI. The CDR3 DNA follows: TGTGCCAGCAGTGAAGTAGGCGAGCAGTACTTC. Amino acids: CASSEVGEQYF.

The genes are TRBV5-1 and TRBJ1-1; maybe TRBD1 (6 bases). With 7 bases removed from V and 1 base from J, the gap between germline ends came to 14 bases. Germline V gene data show CDR1 as SGHRS and CDR2 as YFSETQ. The CDR3 covers 14 residues. This CDR3 reads CASSRGQTNTEAFF. CDR3 DNA: TGCGCCAGCTCCCGCGGACAGACGAACACTGAAGCTTTCTTT.

The chain uses TRBV6-5 and TRBJ2-7; no reliable D call. Trimming left V 4 bases short and J 3 bases short, with 10 bases between. CDR3 length: 13 amino acids. The germline V gene encodes CDR1 MNHEY and CDR2 SVGAGI. The CDR3 nucleotides are TGTGCCAGCAGTTGGGCGGACGACTACGAGCAGTACTTC. Its translation is CASSWADDYEQYF.

This rearrangement joins TRBV19 to TRBJ2-1; 8 bases line up with TRBD2. The CDR3 has 15 amino acids. From germline, CDR1 is LNHDA and CDR2 SQIVND (reference sequence). Losses at the gene ends were 2 bases for V and 4 bases for J; bases not matched to a gene: 4. The CDR3 nucleotides are TGTGCCAGTAGTATAAAAGCGGGGGTTTACAATGAGCAGTTCTTC. This sequence encodes CASSIKAGVYNEQFF.

The V and J genes are TRBV7-2 and TRBJ2-1; possibly TRBD1 for D (6 bases). The V and J ends lost 3 bases and 6 bases respectively, with 18 bases between them. The CDR3 is made up of 16 amino acids. CDR1 is SGHTA, CDR2 FQGNSA, per germline. This CDR3 is CASSFAGAGAANEQFF. The CDR3 nucleotides are TGTGCCAGCAGCTTCGCTGGGGCAGGGGCCGCCAATGAGCAGTTCTTC. The whole variable domain, filled in from reference TRBV7-2 and TRBJ2-1, reads GAGVSQSPSNKVTEKGKDVELRCDPISGHTALYWYRQSLGQGLEFLIYFQGNSAPDKSGLPSDRFSAERTGGSVSTLTIQRTQQEDSAVYLCASSFAGAGAANEQFFGPGTRLTVL.

V is TRBV5-1 and J is TRBJ1-5; TRBD1 matches at 10 bases. From germline, CDR1 is SGHRS and CDR2 YFSETQ. The V segment lost 3 bases and the J segment 4 bases; nucleotides outside the gene matches: 4. The CDR3 extends over 15 amino acids. CDR3 residues: CASSSGTGANQPQHF. The CDR3, as DNA: TGCGCCAGCAGCTCCGGGACAGGGGCGAATCAGCCCCAGCATTTT.

The chain links TRBV6-1 to TRBJ1-5; D is uncertain. Germline loops: CDR1 MNHNS, CDR2 SASEGT. With 2 bases removed from V and 4 bases from J, the gap between germline ends came to 9 bases. The CDR3 totals 14 residues. The DNA of the CDR3 is TGTGCCAGCAGTGAACAAACGAAGAATCAGCCCCAGCATTTT. As protein: CASSEQTKNQPQHF.

The V and J genes are TRBV7-9 and TRBJ2-6; TRBD2 matches at 13 bases. CDR1 is SEHNR, CDR2 FQNEAQ, per germline (reference sequence). V gave up 3 bases and J gave up 1 base; unmatched junction bases: 3. The CDR3 runs to 18 residues. The CDR3 nucleotides read TGTGCCAGCAGCTTCGGACTAGCGGGAGCATCTGGGGCCAACGTCCTGACTTTC. Its translation: CASSFGLAGASGANVLTF. Together with reference TRBV7-9 and TRBJ2-6, the CDR3 gives the full variable domain: DTGVSQNPRHKITKRGQNVTFRCDPISEHNRLYWYRQTLGQGPEFLTYFQNEAQLEKSRLLSDRFSAERPKGSFSTLEIQRTEQGDSAMYLCASSFGLAGASGANVLTFGAGSRLTVL.

The V call is TRBV7-2, the J call TRBJ2-5, with D maybe TRBD1 (6 bases). V was clipped by 5 bases and J by 5 bases, with 12 bases between them. Per the germline V gene, CDR1 is SGHTA and CDR2 is FQGNSA. The CDR3 contains 13 residues. DNA of the CDR3: TGTGCCAGCAGCCGGGATGGGGGCGAGACCCAGTACTTC. It encodes CASSRDGGETQYF.

The rearrangement links TRBV9 to TRBJ2-2; 8 positions match TRBD2. This CDR3 comprises 16 residues. Germline values: CDR1 SGDLS, CDR2 YYNGEE. With 4 bases clipped from V and 7 bases from J, the junction kept 12 bases outside the gene matches. The chain's CDR3 is CASSQRAAGAVGELFF. The CDR3 coding sequence is TGTGCCAGCAGCCAGCGGGCAGCGGGAGCGGTCGGGGAGCTGTTTTTT. The full variable domain, rest sourced from reference TRBV9 and TRBJ2-2, is DSGVTQTPKHLITATGQRVTLRCSPRSGDLSVYWYQQSLDQGLQFLIQYYNGEERAKGNILERFSAQQFPDLHSELNLSSLELGDSALYFCASSQRAAGAVGELFFGEGSRLTVL.

In nucleotides, the CDR3 is TGTGCCAGCCAGAGCTCTGGAAACACCATATATTTT. Its protein is CASQSSGNTIYF. The rearrangement links TRBV19 to TRBJ1-3, with D unresolved. The CDR3 has 12 residues. Germline assignment: CDR1 LNHDA and CDR2 SQIVND (reference sequence). V was trimmed by 9 bases and J by 0 bases, leaving 6 bases between them. Full variable domain (rest looked up from reference TRBV19 and TRBJ1-3): DGGITQSPKYLFRKEGQNVTLSCEQNLNHDAMYWYRQDPGQGLRLIYYSQIVNDFQKGDIAEGYSVSREKKESFPLTVTSAQKNPTAFYLCASQSSGNTIYFGEGSWLTVV.

CDR3 residues: CASKGLAGGSSYNEQFF. The DNA for the CDR3 is TGCGCCAGCAAGGGACTAGCGGGAGGGAGCTCCTACAATGAGCAGTTCTTC. V is TRBV5-1 and J is TRBJ2-1; 16 bases match TRBD2. In germline, CDR1 is SGHRS, CDR2 YFSETQ. The CDR3 length is 17 residues. The trim removed 6 bases at V and 0 bases at J, leaving 3 bases unmatched. Full variable domain (remainder filled in from reference TRBV5-1 and TRBJ2-1): KAGVTQTPRYLIKTRGQQVTLSCSPISGHRSVSWYQQTPGQGLQFLFEYFSETQRNKGNFPGRFSGRQFSNSRSEMNVSTLELGDSALYLCASKGLAGGSSYNEQFFGPGTRLTVL.